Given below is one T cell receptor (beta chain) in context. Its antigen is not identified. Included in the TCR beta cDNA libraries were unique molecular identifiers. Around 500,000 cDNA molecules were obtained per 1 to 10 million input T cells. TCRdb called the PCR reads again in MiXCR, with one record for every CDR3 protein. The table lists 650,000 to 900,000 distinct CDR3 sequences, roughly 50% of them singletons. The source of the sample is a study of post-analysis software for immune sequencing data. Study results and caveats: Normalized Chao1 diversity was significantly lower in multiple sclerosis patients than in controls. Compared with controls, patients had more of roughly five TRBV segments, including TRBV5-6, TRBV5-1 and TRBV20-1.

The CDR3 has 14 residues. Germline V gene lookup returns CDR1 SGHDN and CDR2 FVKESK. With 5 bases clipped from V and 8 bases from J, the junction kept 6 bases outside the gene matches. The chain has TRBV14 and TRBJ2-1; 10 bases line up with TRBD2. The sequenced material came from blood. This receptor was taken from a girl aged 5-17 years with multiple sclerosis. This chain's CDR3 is CASSSSGTSDEQFF. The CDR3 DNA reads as TGTGCCAGCAGCTCATCCGGGACTAGCGATGAGCAGTTCTTC.